This passage covers 25 T cell receptor beta chains from one sample sequenced in a study of blood T cell repertoires in COVID-19. The protocol was immunoSEQ multiplex PCR, while the TCRdb copy is restricted to in-frame clones and leaves out a portion. The profile shows 100,000 or so clones, approximately 90% of them singletons. The sequencing sample was made of peripheral blood. The receptors here all came from a man between 60 and 70 years old with acute or convalescent COVID-19.

This clone was observed once. The chain joins TRBV12-3 or TRBV12-4 to TRBJ2-2; TRBD1 is a possible D gene (6 bases). The V gene lost 5 bases and the J gene lost 8 bases, with 12 bases spanning the gap. The CDR3 contains 13 residues. The DNA of the CDR3 is TGTGCCAGCAGTCGACAGGCCGAGGGGGAGCTGTTTTTT. Protein product: CASSRQAEGELFF.

V is TRBV7-3 and J is TRBJ2-2; possible D gene TRBD1, 5 bases. Germline V gives CDR1 SGHTA, CDR2 FQGTGA. The CDR3 runs 17 residues. V was clipped by 5 bases and J by 6 bases, with 22 bases between them. The CDR3 loop reads CASSILPGARGAGELFF. The CDR3 DNA follows: TGTGCCAGCAGCATCCTACCTGGGGCCCGCGGAGCCGGGGAGCTGTTTTTT.

Only one count was recorded for this clone. This chain uses TRBV25-1 with TRBJ1-3; 9 bases fit TRBD1. In germline, CDR1 is MGHDK, CDR2 SYGVNS. J gave up 5 bases and V 5 bases, and 13 bases lay outside the gene matches. The CDR3 is made up of 17 amino acids. The CDR3 region is CASSNYQGQGGRNTIYF. Written as DNA, the CDR3 is TGTGCCAGCAGTAACTATCAGGGACAGGGAGGGAGAAACACCATATATTTT. Full variable domain (missing parts from reference TRBV25-1 and TRBJ1-3): EADIYQTPRYLVIGTGKKITLECSQTMGHDKMYWYQQDPGMELHLIHYSYGVNSTEKGDLSSESTVSRIRTEHFPLTLESARPSHTSQYLCASSNYQGQGGRNTIYFGEGSWLTVV.

V and J are TRBV5-1 and TRBJ2-3; a possible D gene is TRBD1 (8 bases). Germline V gives CDR1 SGHRS, CDR2 YFSETQ. The germline V and J ends were trimmed by 3 bases and 6 bases, with 14 bases remaining between them. The CDR3 has 14 amino acids. The CDR3 sequence: CASSYTGGADTQYF. CDR3 nucleotides: TGCGCCAGCAGCTACACAGGGGGGGCGGATACGCAGTATTTT.

This chain uses TRBV11-2 with TRBJ2-1; 9 bases align to TRBD2. V was pared by 2 bases and J by 0 bases, with 5 bases of the junction left unmatched. Germline CDR1 is SGHAT and CDR2 is FQNNGV. The CDR3 length is 17 residues. In nucleotides, the CDR3 is TGTGCCAGCAGCTTAAATCTAGCGGGGAGCTCCTACAATGAGCAGTTCTTC. Residues: CASSLNLAGSSYNEQFF.

The chain uses TRBV30 and TRBJ2-1; perhaps TRBD2 as D (5 bases). This CDR3 region has 12 residues. Trimming shortened V by 3 bases and J by 9 bases, and 12 bases separated the two germline ends. Per the germline V gene, CDR1 is GTSNPN and CDR2 is SVGIG (reference sequence). The CDR3 loop reads CAWSPGEGEQFF. The CDR3 bases are TGTGCCTGGAGCCCCGGAGAGGGTGAGCAGTTCTTC.

This clone appeared once. The CDR3 loop is CASGTGTILVQAEQFF. The CDR3 DNA is TGTGCCAGCGGGACCGGGACTATATTGGTACAAGCGGAGCAGTTCTTC. The chain uses TRBV11-2 and TRBJ2-1; 7 nucleotides match TRBD2. The V gene end was trimmed by 8 bases and the J gene end by 10 bases; junction bases not matched to a gene: 20. The CDR3 totals 16 residues. The germline gives CDR1 SGHAT, CDR2 FQNNGV.

The V gene is TRBV27, the J gene TRBJ1-2, with TRBD1 identical over 8 bases. The CDR3 totals 18 residues. V lost 2 bases to trimming and J lost 4 bases; unmatched junction nucleotides: 15. The germline V gene has CDR1 MNHEY and CDR2 SMNVEV (reference sequence). The CDR3 DNA reads as TGTGCCAGCAGTTTAAGCGGGACAGGCCCCCTGGGGGGCTATGGCTACACCTTC. Amino acids: CASSLSGTGPLGGYGYTF.

The chain has TRBV29-1 and TRBJ2-1; 7 bases match TRBD1. The CDR3 is 14 residues long. V gave up 4 bases and J gave up 5 bases; unmatched junction bases: 8. The V gene's germline CDR1 is SQVTM and CDR2 ANQGSEA. In DNA, the CDR3 is TGCAGCGTTGGACAGGGCGCCTGGGACAATGAGCAGTTCTTC. Translation: CSVGQGAWDNEQFF.

The rearrangement links TRBV7-3 to TRBJ2-2, with unresolved D. The CDR3 sequence is 13 residues long. V lost 3 bases to trimming and J lost 4 bases, with 6 bases between them. Germline-derived CDR1 and CDR2 are SGHTA and FQGTGA. The CDR3 sequence: CASSLWPTGELFF. CDR3 nucleotide sequence: TGTGCCAGCAGCTTGTGGCCCACCGGGGAGCTGTTTTTT.

The chain couples TRBV28 to TRBJ1-2, with a possible D match to TRBD1 (5 bases). CDR3 length equals 15 residues. The V gene lost 6 bases and the J gene lost 4 bases, with 18 bases spanning the gap. Germline V gene data show CDR1 as MDHEN and CDR2 as SYDVKM. In nucleotides, the CDR3 is TGTGCCAGCAGCCTATCGGGGGTCCCCTCCTATGGCTACACCTTC. It translates to CASSLSGVPSYGYTF.

CDR3 protein: CASSMGTGPRGYGYTF. For the CDR3, the DNA is TGTGCCAGTAGTATGGGGACAGGGCCGAGGGGCTATGGCTACACCTTC. The V gene is TRBV19, the J gene TRBJ1-2; TRBD1 agrees at 9 bases. V dropped 3 bases and J dropped 4; count of bases not matched to a gene: 9. Germline lookup yields CDR1 LNHDA and CDR2 SQIVND (reference sequence). This CDR3 has 16 residues.

The V and J genes are TRBV5-4 and TRBJ1-2; 7 bases are shared with TRBD1. Germline CDR1 is SGHNT and CDR2 is YYREEE (reference sequence). The CDR3 is made up of 15 amino acids. Trimming removed 4 bases from V and 0 bases from J; junction bases left unmatched: 6. The chain's CDR3 is CASSTGAPANYGYTF. The CDR3, as DNA: TGTGCCAGCAGCACAGGGGCCCCGGCTAACTATGGCTACACCTTC.

The CDR3 reads CASSQGQGPYYEQYF. CDR3 nucleotide sequence: TGTGCCAGCAGTCAGGGACAGGGGCCCTACTACGAGCAGTACTTC. The chain has TRBV6-5 and TRBJ2-7; 10 positions match TRBD1. CDR1 MNHEY and CDR2 SVGAGI come from the germline V gene. V lost 5 bases to trimming and J lost 3 bases; unmatched junction nucleotides: 7. The CDR3 length is 15 residues.

The chain links TRBV9 to TRBJ1-3; the match to TRBD1 covers 12 bases. This CDR3 has 17 amino acids. V dropped 5 bases and J dropped 0; count of bases not matched to a gene: 6. The germline V gene has CDR1 SGDLS and CDR2 YYNGEE. The chain's CDR3 is CASSTGTGGSSGNTIYF. CDR3 in DNA: TGTGCCAGCAGTACAGGGACAGGGGGCAGCTCTGGAAACACCATATATTTT.

The chain combines TRBV19 with TRBJ1-2; TRBD1 aligns across 9 bases. CDR1 is LNHDA, CDR2 SQIVND, per germline (reference sequence). V gave up 6 bases and J gave up 2 bases; unmatched junction bases: 10. The CDR3 totals 16 residues. In DNA, the CDR3 is TGTGCCAGTAGCCGGGACAGGGTCGGATTCAACTATGGCTACACCTTC. Protein: CASSRDRVGFNYGYTF.

The V and J genes are TRBV5-1 and TRBJ2-5; D ambiguous. Per germline, CDR1 SGHRS and CDR2 YFSETQ. V lost 0 bases to trimming and J lost 2 bases, with 5 bases between them. The CDR3 sequence is 13 residues long. CDR3 loop: CASSLVGQETQYF. The CDR3 nucleotides are TGCGCCAGCAGCTTGGTCGGGCAAGAGACCCAGTACTTC.

The chain is built from TRBV5-1 and TRBJ2-7, with TRBD1 identical over 9 bases. Germline V gene data show CDR1 as SGHRS and CDR2 as YFSETQ. The ends lost 4 bases at V and 2 bases at J; junction bases unmatched: 7. The CDR3 length is 15 residues. CDR3 protein: CASSQPGQGTYEQYF. The CDR3 DNA reads TGCGCCAGCAGCCAGCCGGGACAGGGAACCTACGAGCAGTACTTC.

This chain connects TRBV5-5 to TRBJ2-2; D is perhaps TRBD2 (6 bases). V lost 4 bases, J lost 4 bases, and 23 bases lay in between. The CDR3 consists of 18 residues. Germline CDR1 SGHKS, CDR2 YYEKEE (reference sequence). CDR3 sequence: CASSPRPVRELGTGELFF. The CDR3 DNA reads TGTGCCAGCAGCCCCCGACCCGTCCGGGAGCTGGGCACCGGGGAGCTGTTTTTT.

The CDR3 loop reads CAWSPATGGARTEAFF. The CDR3 nucleotides are TGTGCCTGGAGTCCCGCTACAGGGGGCGCGAGAACTGAAGCTTTCTTT. The chain has TRBV30 and TRBJ1-1; 9 bases are shared with TRBD1. Germline CDR1 reads GTSNPN; CDR2 reads SVGIG (reference sequence). The V segment lost 2 bases and the J segment 5 bases; nucleotides outside the gene matches: 12. The CDR3 contains 16 residues. The variable domain in full, with the rest retrieved from reference TRBV30 and TRBJ1-1, is SQTIHQWPATLVQPVGSPLSLECTVEGTSNPNLYWYRQAAGRGLQLLFYSVGIGQISSEVPQNLSASRPQDRQFILSSKKLLLSDSGFYLCAWSPATGGARTEAFFGQGTRLTVV.

The rearrangement links TRBV6-1 to TRBJ2-7, with 9 bases aligning to TRBD1. Germline CDR1 is MNHNS and CDR2 is SASEGT. Losses at the gene ends were 2 bases for V and 2 bases for J; bases not matched to a gene: 10. The CDR3 has 17 residues. CDR3 residues: CASSELGAGTGTYEQYF. Here the CDR3 DNA reads TGTGCCAGCAGTGAATTGGGGGCCGGGACAGGGACCTACGAGCAGTACTTC.

This clone was observed a single time. Sequence at one end of the junction differs from germline and may be a read error. The V and J genes are TRBV18 and TRBJ2-5, with D unclear. Germline loops: CDR1 KGHSH, CDR2 LQKENI. This CDR3 is built from 17 residues. The CDR3 is CASSPYIGHGEGEPQYF. The CDR3 DNA sequence: TGTGCCAGCTCACCTTATATAGGTCACGGTGAAGGAGAGCCCCAGTACTTC.

CDR3 DNA: TGTGCCTGGAGTGTCGTGGACAGGGGTACTTTCTTT. It yields the protein CAWSVVDRGTFF. The chain employs TRBV30 and TRBJ1-1, with 9 positions matching TRBD1. The germline CDR1 and CDR2 sequences are GTSNPN and SVGIG (reference sequence). The CDR3 has 12 amino acids. V trimming: 0 bases; J trimming: 12 bases; junction bases outside the gene matches: 5.

V usage is TRBV10-3 and J usage is TRBJ2-5; 8 bases align to TRBD2. With V trimmed by 4 bases and J by 5 bases, 9 bases remained unmatched. CDR3 length: 15 residues. The germline V gene encodes CDR1 ENHRY and CDR2 SYGVKD. CDR3 region: CAISVSGGYGETQYF. Here the CDR3 DNA reads TGTGCCATCAGTGTGAGCGGGGGTTACGGGGAGACCCAGTACTTC.

The rearrangement uses TRBV30 and TRBJ2-4; 7 positions match TRBD2. V lost 4 bases and J lost 7; bases outside the gene matches: 10. The CDR3 is 14 amino acids. From germline, CDR1 is GTSNPN and CDR2 SVGIG (reference sequence). The CDR3 nucleotides read TGTGCCTGGACCAAGGGAGGGGAATGGAACATTCAGTACTTC. Translating gives CAWTKGGEWNIQYF.